Presented here are 12 T cell receptor beta chains from one specimen sequenced in a study of CD4 T cells in relation to SARS-CoV-2 and coronaviruses. Their antigens remain unidentified. Unexposed donor CD4+ T cells date from about 2010-2019, before the COVID-19 pandemic. After ten to eleven days of culture, CD4+ T cells were isolated. Sequenced by immunoSEQ multiplex PCR; TCRdb stores in-frame clones only, minus some. The sample holds 25,000 to 30,000 clones; 60% to 80% are singletons and the top ten take around 21%. The sequenced sample consisted of CD4+ T cells from PBMCs, cultured in vitro. The receptors were gathered from a human donor in good health.

The CDR3 here is CASSPNGNTEAFF. The CDR3 nucleotides read TGTGCCAGCTCCCCCAATGGGAACACTGAAGCTTTCTTT. The chain links TRBV18 to TRBJ1-1, with D unclear. V was shortened by 6 bases and J by 1 base, with 9 bases between the two germline ends. CDR3 length equals 13 residues. Germline CDR1 is KGHSH and CDR2 is LQKENI.

This rearrangement joins TRBV3-1 (or the pseudogene TRBV3-2) to TRBJ2-1; 9 bases agree with TRBD2. This CDR3 is 15 amino acids long. With V trimmed by 1 base and J by 10 bases, 8 bases remained unmatched. Germline CDR1 and CDR2: LGHDT and YNNKEL (reference sequence). The CDR3 DNA reads as TGTGCCAGCAGCCAAGGTCTTAGCGGGAGTCGCGAGCAGTTCTTC. Encoded protein: CASSQGLSGSREQFF.

The chain employs TRBV21-1 and TRBJ2-6; TRBD1, the D gene given by the table, was not confirmed from the DNA. TRBV21-1 is a recognized pseudogene. The CDR3 is 20 residues long. CDR3 amino acids: CASSNPSGTGALSGANVLTF. CDR3 in DNA: TGTGCCAGCAGCAACCCGAGTGGGACAGGGGCTTTATCTGGGGCCAACGTCCTGACTTTC.

This sequence joins TRBV10-3 and TRBJ2-3; the match to TRBD2 covers 9 bases. With 1 base clipped from V and 4 bases from J, the junction kept 6 bases outside the gene matches. CDR1 ENHRY and CDR2 SYGVKD come from the germline V gene. CDR3 length: 16 amino acids. The CDR3 region is CAISELGGGAPDTQYF. In DNA, the CDR3 is TGTGCCATCAGTGAGTTGGGCGGGGGGGCCCCAGATACGCAGTATTTT.

The CDR3 loop is CASSLHTGELFF. The CDR3 DNA follows: TGTGCCAGCAGTCTACACACCGGGGAGCTGTTTTTT. This chain joins TRBV3-1 (or the pseudogene TRBV3-2) and TRBJ2-2, with D hard to call. V was cut by 6 bases and J by 3 bases, with 5 bases left in between. The CDR3 has 12 amino acids. CDR1 and CDR2 (germline): LGHDT, YNNKEL (reference sequence).

The chain links TRBV2 to TRBJ2-3; D unresolved. Trimming left V 6 bases short and J 3 bases short, with 4 bases between. The CDR3 runs 11 residues. Germline V gene sequence: CDR1 SNHLY, CDR2 FYNNEI. This CDR3 is CASSETDTQYF. The CDR3 DNA sequence: TGTGCCAGCAGCGAAACAGATACGCAGTATTTT.

This sequence joins TRBV2 and TRBJ2-5; possible D gene TRBD2, 5 bases. The V gene's germline CDR1 is SNHLY and CDR2 FYNNEI. V shed 7 bases and J shed 2 bases, with 11 bases lying between them. This CDR3 has 13 residues. The CDR3 is CASTLARQETQYF. In nucleotides, the CDR3 is TGTGCCAGCACCCTAGCTCGACAAGAGACCCAGTACTTC.

The gene calls are TRBV20-1 and TRBJ2-7; D might be TRBD1 (7 bases). Germline CDR1 reads DFQATT; CDR2 reads SNEGSKA (reference sequence). Trimming left V 3 bases short and J 3 bases short, with 18 bases between. The CDR3 totals 15 residues. CDR3 protein: CSASPPTGTYYEQYF. For the CDR3, the DNA is TGCAGTGCTAGTCCCCCGACAGGGACTTACTACGAGCAGTACTTC.

This chain connects TRBV12-5 to TRBJ2-5; maybe TRBD2 (6 bases). Germline assignment: CDR1 LGHNT and CDR2 FRNRAP. With 7 bases removed from V and 1 base from J, the gap between germline ends came to 22 bases. CDR3 length: 17 amino acids. In DNA, the CDR3 is TGTGCTAGTGCACGGGGAGGATCTAGGGCGGTCCAAGAGACCCAGTACTTC. It encodes CASARGGSRAVQETQYF. Based on the CDR3 plus reference TRBV12-5 and TRBJ2-5, the full variable domain is DARVTQTPRHKVTEMGQEVTMRCQPILGHNTVFWYRQTMMQGLELLAYFRNRAPLDDSGMPKDRFSAEMPDATLATLKIQPSEPRDSAVYFCASARGGSRAVQETQYFGPGTRLLVL.

This sequence joins TRBV9 and TRBJ2-2, with 8 bases aligning to TRBD2. The germline gives CDR1 SGDLS, CDR2 YYNGEE. After removal of 3 bases from V and 3 bases from J, the junction contained 7 bases not matched to a gene. The CDR3 runs 16 residues. The CDR3 region has the DNA TGTGCCAGCAGCGCTCTTAGCGGGGCCGACACCGGGGAGCTGTTTTTT. This gives the protein CASSALSGADTGELFF.

The rearrangement uses TRBV5-1 and TRBJ2-5; D may be TRBD2 (6 bases). The CDR3 is 15 residues long. The V gene's germline CDR1 is SGHRS and CDR2 YFSETQ. V was trimmed by 7 bases and J by 3 bases, leaving 19 bases between them. The CDR3 DNA follows: TGCGCCAGCTCCGAAAGAGGCGGGACTGAAGAGACCCAGTACTTC. Protein: CASSERGGTEETQYF.

CDR3 sequence: CASSLRGRADTQYF. The DNA of the CDR3 is TGTGCCAGCAGCCTCAGGGGGCGCGCAGATACGCAGTATTTT. This chain uses TRBV7-8 with TRBJ2-3, with 8 bases lining up with TRBD1. Unmatched junction bases numbered 5, after V lost 5 bases and J lost 4 bases. Germline V CDR1 and CDR2: SGHVS, FQNEAQ. The CDR3 is 14 residues long.